This T cell receptor beta chain emerged from a study of blood T cells in healthy people across ages. Next came a second PCR, run for about 6 to 12 cycles, which used a sample-barcoded 5' primer along with a J-beta primer mix. Each CDR3 protein gets one entry after TCRdb re-called the 5' RACE reads with MiXCR. The data hold 800,000 to 950,000 distinct CDR3 sequences, with roughly 29% observed a single time. V shed 7 bases and J shed 8 bases, with 23 bases lying between them. Germline V gives CDR1 SQVTM, CDR2 ANQGSEA. The CDR3 length is 15 residues. These data also formed part of another study, on T cells of mothers and their children. That source notes: Whatever RNA was extracted went entirely into cDNA synthesis, at about 1.5 ug per 15 ul.

V usage is TRBV29-1 and J usage is TRBJ2-2; D is ambiguous. The receptor was derived from a woman aged 40 to 50 in good health. Sequenced: blood. In nucleotides, the CDR3 is TGCAGCGACTCCCCGCGCGGCGGTGTATGGGGGGAGCTGTTTTTT. Translation gives CSDSPRGGVWGELFF.